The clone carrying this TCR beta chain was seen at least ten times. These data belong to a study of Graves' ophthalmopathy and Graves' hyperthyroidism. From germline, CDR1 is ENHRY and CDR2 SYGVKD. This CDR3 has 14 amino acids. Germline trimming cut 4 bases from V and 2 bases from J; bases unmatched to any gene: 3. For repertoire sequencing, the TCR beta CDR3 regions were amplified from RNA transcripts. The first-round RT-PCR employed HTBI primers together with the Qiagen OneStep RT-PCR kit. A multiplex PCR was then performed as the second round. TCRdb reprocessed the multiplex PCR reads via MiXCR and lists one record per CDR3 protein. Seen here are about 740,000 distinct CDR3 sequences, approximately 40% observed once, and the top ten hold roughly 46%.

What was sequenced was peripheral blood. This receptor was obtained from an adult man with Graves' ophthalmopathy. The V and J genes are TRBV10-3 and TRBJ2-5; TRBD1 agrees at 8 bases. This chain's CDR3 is CAISGRDRQETQYF. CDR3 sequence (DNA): TGTGCCATCAGTGGACGGGACAGGCAAGAGACCCAGTACTTC.